This passage covers 17 T cell receptor beta chains from one sample sequenced in a study of blood T cell repertoires in COVID-19. The method was immunoSEQ multiplex PCR; TCRdb's version includes in-frame clones alone and lacks a portion of them. The table lists fewer than 250,000 clones, 92% of them singletons. The sequencing input was peripheral blood. These receptors were taken from a man aged 25-40 years with acute or convalescent COVID-19.

The chain has TRBV29-1 and TRBJ2-7, with D possibly being TRBD1 (5 bases). The germline gives CDR1 SQVTM, CDR2 ANQGSEA. The CDR3 runs to 13 residues. V was shortened by 7 bases and J by 2 bases, with 15 bases between the two germline ends. CDR3 DNA: TGCAGCGCCCTAAAGCGACAGCCCTACGAGCAGTACTTC. Its protein product is CSALKRQPYEQYF.

The rearrangement links TRBV6-6 to TRBJ1-1, with D uncertain. The germline CDR1 and CDR2 sequences are MNHNY and SVGAGI (reference sequence). This CDR3 comprises 13 residues. V was shortened by 2 bases and J by 7 bases, with 11 bases between the two germline ends. This chain's CDR3 is CASSYTDKYEAFF. The CDR3, as DNA: TGTGCCAGCAGTTACACCGACAAGTATGAAGCTTTCTTT.

The CDR3 bases are TGTGCCAGTAGTCCTCACCCATCGACAGTCCAGAACTATGGCTACACCTTC. Amino acids: CASSPHPSTVQNYGYTF. The genes are TRBV19 and TRBJ1-2; possibly TRBD1 for D (5 bases). This CDR3 has 17 amino acids. From germline, CDR1 is LNHDA and CDR2 SQIVND (reference sequence). Trimming pared 5 bases from V and 2 bases from J, leaving 21 bases between.

The chain combines TRBV27 with TRBJ1-5; TRBD1 is a possible D gene (6 bases). The length of the CDR3 is 14 residues. Germline loops: CDR1 MNHEY, CDR2 SMNVEV (reference sequence). V lost 2 bases and J 2 bases, leaving 7 bases between the germline ends. The CDR3 DNA reads as TGTGCCAGCAGTTTAAGGACAGGCAATCAGCCCCAGCATTTT. Protein sequence: CASSLRTGNQPQHF.

This rearrangement joins TRBV6-5 to TRBJ1-2, with no clear D. CDR3 length equals 14 residues. Trimming shortened V by 4 bases and J by 5 bases, and 14 bases separated the two germline ends. Per germline, CDR1 MNHEY and CDR2 SVGAGI. CDR3 amino acids: CASSFTGSRYGYTF. The CDR3 DNA reads as TGTGCCAGCAGTTTTACGGGATCCAGATATGGCTACACCTTC.

The chain links TRBV28 to TRBJ1-1, with a possible D match to TRBD1 (5 bases). The CDR3 loop spans 13 amino acids. The V end was cut by 7 bases, the J end by 7 bases, with 16 bases between. Germline lookup yields CDR1 MDHEN and CDR2 SYDVKM. The CDR3 protein is CASTNRGSREAFF. The CDR3 DNA follows: TGTGCCAGCACGAATAGGGGCAGCCGTGAAGCTTTCTTT. Looking up the rest from reference TRBV28 and TRBJ1-1 gives the full variable domain: DVKVTQSSRYLVKRTGEKVFLECVQDMDHENMFWYRQDPGLGLRLIYFSYDVKMKEKGDIPEGYSVSREKKERFSLILESASTNQTSMYLCASTNRGSREAFFGQGTRLTVV.

The V and J genes are TRBV9 and TRBJ1-2; TRBD1 agrees at 7 bases. Germline values: CDR1 SGDLS, CDR2 YYNGEE. Trimming took 1 base from V and 4 from J; bases not matched to a gene: 13. The CDR3 covers 17 residues. CDR3 region: CASSVYPDRDSTYGYTF. The CDR3 nucleotides read TGTGCCAGCAGCGTATACCCCGACAGGGACTCCACCTATGGCTACACCTTC.

This clone was seen at least ten times. The chain is built from TRBV28 and TRBJ1-1; maybe TRBD1 (5 bases). V was cut by 5 bases and J by 11 bases, with 18 bases left in between. CDR3 length: 13 residues. The germline CDR1 and CDR2 sequences are MDHEN and SYDVKM. CDR3 DNA: TGTGCCAGCAGTCCCCAGTGGAGGGGTGGGGCTTTCTTT. Its protein product is CASSPQWRGGAFF. Full variable domain (missing parts from reference TRBV28 and TRBJ1-1): DVKVTQSSRYLVKRTGEKVFLECVQDMDHENMFWYRQDPGLGLRLIYFSYDVKMKEKGDIPEGYSVSREKKERFSLILESASTNQTSMYLCASSPQWRGGAFFGQGTRLTVV.

The chain has TRBV28 and TRBJ2-2; D may be TRBD1 (5 bases). The CDR3 loop spans 13 amino acids. Trimming removed 7 bases from V and 2 bases from J, with 8 bases in between. Germline V CDR1 and CDR2: MDHEN, SYDVKM. The CDR3 reads CASMWGNTGELFF. The CDR3 nucleotides are TGTGCCAGCATGTGGGGCAACACCGGGGAGCTGTTTTTT.

The chain has TRBV4-1 and TRBJ1-6; D is possibly TRBD1 (6 bases). The V end was cut by 0 bases, the J end by 10 bases, with 22 bases between. This CDR3 has 18 amino acids. CDR1 and CDR2 from the germline V gene are MGHRA and YSYEKL. The CDR3 bases are TGCGCCAGCAGCCAAGATACAATAGTTGGGGGCGGGGGGTCACCCCTCCACTTT. Its protein product is CASSQDTIVGGGGSPLHF.

The CDR3 region is CASSPRVDYEQYF. The CDR3 DNA is TGTGCCAGCTCACCGAGGGTGGACTACGAGCAGTACTTC. The genes are TRBV18 and TRBJ2-7, with a possible D match to TRBD2 (5 bases). Trimming took off 3 bases at V and 3 bases at J, with 9 bases between the two ends. Per germline, CDR1 KGHSH and CDR2 LQKENI. The length of the CDR3 is 13 residues.

V usage is TRBV24-1 and J usage is TRBJ2-6, with a weak D call TRBD1 (5 bases). Germline assignment: CDR1 KGHDR and CDR2 SFDVKD. CDR3 length equals 13 residues. The germline V and J ends were trimmed by 9 bases and 2 bases, with 7 bases remaining between them. Written as DNA, the CDR3 is TGTGCCACCTCGACAGCTGGGGCCAACGTCCTGACTTTC. It codes for CATSTAGANVLTF.

The CDR3 DNA reads as TGTGCCAGCAGCTCCGCCGGAAGGGACAGGGTAGCTGAAGCTTTCTTT. Its protein is CASSSAGRDRVAEAFF. The rearrangement joins TRBV7-3 to TRBJ1-1; 9 nucleotides match TRBD1. The CDR3 contains 16 residues. The germline V gene has CDR1 SGHTA and CDR2 FQGTGA. Losses at the gene ends were 4 bases for V and 6 bases for J; bases not matched to a gene: 12.

The chain uses TRBV5-6 and TRBJ1-5; 8 positions match TRBD1. The CDR3 has 16 amino acids. Germline values: CDR1 SGHDT, CDR2 YYEEEE. Losses at the gene ends were 4 bases for V and 3 bases for J; bases not matched to a gene: 9. The CDR3 region is CASSIRWTGINQPQHF. The CDR3 coding sequence is TGTGCCAGCAGCATCAGGTGGACAGGGATCAATCAGCCCCAGCATTTT.

This clone was seen more than once but under ten times. The CDR3 DNA reads as TGTGCCACCAGTGACCGCGCGGATACGCAGTATTTT. It translates to CATSDRADTQYF. The rearrangement links TRBV24-1 to TRBJ2-3; D unclear. Germline CDR1 is KGHDR and CDR2 is SFDVKD. The CDR3 totals 12 residues. The V end lost 4 bases, the J end lost 6 bases, and 7 bases lay between the germline ends.

CDR3 DNA sequence: TGCAGTGCTAGTGGACTAGGGCAGCCCCAGCATTTT. This encodes CSASGLGQPQHF. The J gene is TRBJ1-5, the V gene TRBV20-1; D gene unclear. V was clipped by 3 bases and J by 7 bases, with 10 bases between them. The CDR3 spans 12 residues. The V gene's germline CDR1 is DFQATT and CDR2 SNEGSKA (reference sequence).

This rearrangement joins TRBV28 to TRBJ1-1; the D gene is possibly TRBD1 (6 bases). The germline V gene has CDR1 MDHEN and CDR2 SYDVKM. V lost 8 bases, J lost 5 bases, and 15 bases lay in between. The CDR3 covers 13 residues. The CDR3 nucleotides are TGTGCCAGCGAAAAAGGGGGTCGTACTGAAGCTTTCTTT. This encodes CASEKGGRTEAFF. Supplemented by reference TRBV28 and TRBJ1-1, the full variable domain reads DVKVTQSSRYLVKRTGEKVFLECVQDMDHENMFWYRQDPGLGLRLIYFSYDVKMKEKGDIPEGYSVSREKKERFSLILESASTNQTSMYLCASEKGGRTEAFFGQGTRLTVV.